This TCR beta chain was sequenced in a study of cytomegalovirus exposure and HLA in healthy donors. This CDR3 is 15 amino acids long. Deletions cut 4 bases from V and 0 bases from J, with 12 bases between. Germline-derived CDR1 and CDR2 are SNHLY and FYNNEI. In the PCR, 60 Vbeta and 13 Jbeta primers were used. This table comes from immunoSEQ multiplex PCR, and its TCRdb copy is limited to in-frame clones, with some not included. Of some 60,000 clones listed, around 81% are singletons. This TCR was sampled from a male donor in good health and CMV-seronegative. The specimen sequenced was PBMCs. The rearrangement links TRBV2 to TRBJ1-1; possibly TRBD1 for D (5 bases). The chain's CDR3 is CASSGATDLNTEAFF. DNA of the CDR3: TGTGCCAGCAGTGGAGCGACAGATTTGAACACTGAAGCTTTCTTT.